Listed below are T cell receptor beta chains from one sample, sequenced in a study of cytomegalovirus exposure and HLA in healthy donors. The protocol was immunoSEQ multiplex PCR, while the TCRdb copy is restricted to in-frame clones and leaves out a portion. The repertoire holds roughly 160,000 clones, with 84% as singletons. Sample: PBMCs. These receptor sequences come from a boy aged 2 to 10 in good health and CMV-seronegative. Both conserved end residues are part of each CDR3. The D gene is left open where the match is weak. Clone sizes are given selectively: once, few, many, or a class where the clone is expanded.

.	TRBV19	TRBD1	TRBJ1-5	TGTGCCAGTAGTAAAGTTCGGGACAGGGATCAGCCCCAGCATTTT	CASSKVRDRDQPQHF
.	TRBV28	.	TRBJ2-5	TGTGCCCCAGCCAGGACCGGGATCGTTTTAGGGGAGACCCAGTACTTC	CAPARTGIVLGETQYF
.	TRBV5-1	TRBD1	TRBJ2-2	TGCGCCAGCAGCTTCCGACCGGGACAGGGATATCGCACCGGGGAGCTGTTTTTT	CASSFRPGQGYRTGELFF
.	TRBV11-3	TRBD2	TRBJ2-1	TGTGCCAGCAGCCCGGGACTAGCCAATGAGCAGTTCTTC	CASSPGLANEQFF
few	TRBV4-1	.	TRBJ1-5	TGCGCCAGCAGCCCCCTCCAGTATAGCAATCAGCCCCAGCATTTT	CASSPLQYSNQPQHF
.	TRBV7-2	.	TRBJ2-7	TGTGCCAGCAGCTTATTTGACAGCCCTATGGTCGAGCAGTACTTC	CASSLFDSPMVEQYF
.	TRBV7-8	TRBD1	TRBJ1-2	TGTGCCAGCAGCTCAGGACAGGGAAACTATGGCTACACCTTC	CASSSGQGNYGYTF
.	TRBV6-1	.	TRBJ1-1	TGTGCCAGCAGTGTACGGGAAGGGTACACTGAAGCTTTCTTT	CASSVREGYTEAFF
.	TRBV29-1	.	TRBJ2-2	TGCAGCGTTGAAGATTTAACCCAGGGAAGCACCGGGGAGCTGTTTTTT	CSVEDLTQGSTGELFF
.	TRBV6-1	TRBD2	TRBJ2-3	TGTGCCAGCAGTGTAAACCTACTAGCGGGAGTTTCGGCAGATACGCAGTATTTT	CASSVNLLAGVSADTQYF
.	TRBV11-3	TRBD1	TRBJ2-5	TGTGCCAGCAGCTTAAGAGACAGGGGGCGTCAAGAGACCCAGTACTTC	CASSLRDRGRQETQYF
.	TRBV7-9	.	TRBJ2-7	TGTGCCAGCAGCTTAGCGCGAAGACAGTACGAGCAGTACTTC	CASSLARRQYEQYF
few	TRBV27	.	TRBJ2-7	TGTGCCAGCAGTTCCAGGGGAAACTCCTACGAGCAGTACTTC	CASSSRGNSYEQYF
.	TRBV11-2	TRBD2	TRBJ2-1	TGTGCCAGCAGCCTAGAATTCGGGGGGAGCTCCTACAATGAGCAGTTCTTC	CASSLEFGGSSYNEQFF
.	TRBV12-5	.	TRBJ2-7	TGTGCTAGTGGTCCCCGTGAGGCGGCGCCGCACCCACTCGAGCAGTACTTC	CASGPREAAPHPLEQYF
.	TRBV29-1	TRBD1	TRBJ2-1	TGCAGCGTTGAGCTGACAGGGGGCGCGTACAATGAGCAGTTCTTC	CSVELTGGAYNEQFF
few	TRBV5-4	.	TRBJ1-1	TGTGCCAGCAGCTTGGTAAACACTGAAGCTTTCTTT	CASSLVNTEAFF
.	TRBV7-9	TRBD1	TRBJ2-7	TGTGCCAGCAGCCCCGGGACAGGTACCTACGAGCAGTACTTC	CASSPGTGTYEQYF
.	TRBV2	TRBD2	TRBJ2-7	TGTGCCAGCAGCACCCAACTAGCGCACTACGAGCAGTACTTC	CASSTQLAHYEQYF
few	TRBV4-1	TRBD2	TRBJ2-3	TGCGCCAGCAGCCGACGACTAGCGGTGAGCACAGATACGCAGTATTTT	CASSRRLAVSTDTQYF
.	TRBV4-1	.	TRBJ1-2	TGCGCCAGCAGCCAGCCGGGACTTCCGACAGACTATGGCTACACCTTC	CASSQPGLPTDYGYTF
.	TRBV5-1	.	TRBJ1-2	TGCGCCAGCAGCTTGGGGAGTAACTATGGCTACACCTTC	CASSLGSNYGYTF
.	TRBV28	TRBD1	TRBJ1-6	TGTGCCAGCAGTTTTGGGGACAGGGTCGGAGGTTCACCCCTCCACTTT	CASSFGDRVGGSPLHF
.	TRBV15	.	TRBJ1-5	TGTGCCACCAGCAGCGACAGGAATCAGCCCCAGCATTTT	CATSSDRNQPQHF
few	TRBV5-1	.	TRBJ1-1	TGCGCCAGCAGCTTGCAGGAGAACACTGAAGCTTTCTTT	CASSLQENTEAFF
.	TRBV9	.	TRBJ1-4	TGTGCCAGCAGCTTGGCGGGGGGTTCGGGCGAAAAACTGTTTTTT	CASSLAGGSGEKLFF
few	TRBV28	.	TRBJ1-5	TGTGCCAGCACCCCCAGGGGCCCGCGGCAGCCCCAGCATTTT	CASTPRGPRQPQHF
.	TRBV10-3	.	TRBJ1-3	TGTGCCATCAGTGAGTCTCTACAGGGAAGAAACACCATATATTTT	CAISESLQGRNTIYF
.	TRBV6-1	TRBD2	TRBJ2-3	TGTGCCAGCAGTGAAAGGTGGAGCGGGAGTCGGGACACAGATACGCAGTATTTT	CASSERWSGSRDTDTQYF
.	TRBV4-1	.	TRBJ1-3	TGCGCCAGCAGCCTAAGGGGTTCTGGAAACACCATATATTTT	CASSLRGSGNTIYF
.	TRBV30	.	TRBJ1-5	TGTGCCTGGAGACAGGATAGCAATCAGCCCCAGCATTTT	CAWRQDSNQPQHF
.	TRBV7-6	.	TRBJ2-5	TGTGCCAGCAGCTCCAGTGGGACCCAGTACTTC	CASSSSGTQYF
.	TRBV5-1	TRBD1	TRBJ1-1	TGCGCCAGCAGCTCGGAGACAGGGAGGAATGGTGAAGCTTTCTTT	CASSSETGRNGEAFF
.	TRBV19	TRBD1	TRBJ2-5	TGTGCCAGTACGAAAACAGGGGAAGAGACCCAGTACTTC	CASTKTGEETQYF
.	TRBV5-4	.	TRBJ2-1	TGTGCCAGCAGCTTGGACCAGGGGCGCACCCATGAGCAGTTCTTC	CASSLDQGRTHEQFF
.	TRBV10-1	TRBD1	TRBJ2-2	TGCGCCAGCAGTGTTAACAGGGGGCCGGCCGGGGAGCTGTTTTTT	CASSVNRGPAGELFF
once	TRBV7-9	TRBD1	TRBJ1-3	TGTGCCAGCAGCTTACGGGACAGGGAACCTGGAAACACCATATATTTT	CASSLRDREPGNTIYF
.	TRBV2	TRBD1	TRBJ2-2	TGCGCCAGCAGGGGGACAGGGGTGCTGTTTTTT	CASRGTGVLFF
.	TRBV19	.	TRBJ1-2	TGTGCCAGTAGTGCACAGGAGAGAAACTATGGCTACACCTTC	CASSAQERNYGYTF
few	TRBV7-8	TRBD2	TRBJ2-7	TGTGCCAGCAGCTGGTTGGTTAGCGGGATCTACGAGCAGTACTTC	CASSWLVSGIYEQYF
.	TRBV7-2	.	TRBJ2-7	TGTGCCAGCAGCTCGACTAGGGGCTCCTACGAGCAGTACTTC	CASSSTRGSYEQYF
.	TRBV4-1	TRBD1	TRBJ2-1	TGCGCCAGCAGCCAAGATAATTCCGACAGGGAAGGTTACAATGAGCAGTTCTTC	CASSQDNSDREGYNEQFF
once	TRBV5-1	TRBD1	TRBJ1-3	TGCGCCAGCAGCGTGGGGACAGCCCCTGGAAACACCATATATTTT	CASSVGTAPGNTIYF
.	TRBV19	.	TRBJ2-2	TGTGCCAGTCAAGACCTTTTAGCGTTCACCGGGGAGCTGTTTTTT	CASQDLLAFTGELFF
.	TRBV4-1	.	TRBJ1-2	TGCGCCAGCAGCCAAGGGAGAGTGAGATATGGCTACACCTTC	CASSQGRVRYGYTF
.	TRBV7-9	.	TRBJ2-7	TGTGCCAGCAGCTTGTCCTATCCCTACGAGCAGTACTTC	CASSLSYPYEQYF
once	TRBV4-2	.	TRBJ1-5	TGTGCCAGCAGCCAAGATGGGGGGGGACCCAATCAGCCCCAGCATTTT	CASSQDGGGPNQPQHF
.	TRBV7-9	TRBD1	TRBJ2-1	TGTGCCAGCAGCCTCGGACAGGGCCCGAATGAGCAGTTCTTC	CASSLGQGPNEQFF
.	TRBV19	TRBD2	TRBJ2-7	TGTGCCAGTAGTGTGGGACTAGCGGGCTCCGAGCAGTACTTC	CASSVGLAGSEQYF
.	TRBV28	TRBD1	TRBJ2-7	TGTGCCAGCAGTCATCTAACTGACAGGGGGCCCGACGAGCAGTACTTC	CASSHLTDRGPDEQYF
.	TRBV30	.	TRBJ2-7	TGTGCCTGGAGTCTTCCGGGTCTCGACGAGCAGTACTTC	CAWSLPGLDEQYF
.	TRBV28	TRBD1	TRBJ1-1	TGTGCCAGCACCACTTCGAGCAGACAGGGGGCGATGAACACTGAAGCTTTCTTT	CASTTSSRQGAMNTEAFF
.	TRBV27	.	TRBJ1-1	TGTGCCAGCAGTTTCCACCTAGGAGGCCGAAGTGAAGCTTTCTTT	CASSFHLGGRSEAFF
.	TRBV18	TRBD1	TRBJ1-2	TGTGCCAGCTCATCGGGACAGCTAGACTATGGCTACACCTTC	CASSSGQLDYGYTF
.	TRBV30	TRBD1	TRBJ1-1	TGTGCCTGGAAACTAACGACAGGGGGCGGTGGGGCTGAAGCTTTCTTT	CAWKLTTGGGGAEAFF
.	TRBV7-2	TRBD2	TRBJ2-1	TGTGCCAGCAGCGGTCTTGCGGGAGGGCATCATGAGCAGTTCTTC	CASSGLAGGHHEQFF
.	TRBV5-1	.	TRBJ1-1	TGCGCCAGCAGCTTGGGGCCAGGGCTTATGAACACTGAAGCTTTCTTT	CASSLGPGLMNTEAFF
.	TRBV4-2	.	TRBJ1-3	TGTGCCAGCAGCCTACCCTCAGGGGCGGGTGGAAACACCATATATTTT	CASSLPSGAGGNTIYF
few	TRBV27	.	TRBJ2-7	TGTGCCAGCAGTCTACAGGCGCCCGGCGACGAGCAGTACTTC	CASSLQAPGDEQYF
once	TRBV7-2	TRBD2	TRBJ2-5	TGTGCCAGCAGCTTACTAGCGGGAGTTCGGGAGACCCAGTACTTC	CASSLLAGVRETQYF